The 27 T cell receptor beta chains given below trace back to one sample, sequenced in a study of cytomegalovirus exposure and HLA in healthy donors. Assay used: immunoSEQ multiplex PCR; TCRdb lists only in-frame clones, some missing. The top ten clones hold around 13% of a sample with about 250,000 clones, about 88% of them seen once. The source material was PBMCs. The receptors originated from a man aged 18 to 30 in good health and CMV-seropositive.

This chain uses TRBV5-1 with TRBJ1-4; 9 bases match TRBD1. V lost 4 bases and J lost 8; bases outside the gene matches: 9. Germline V CDR1 and CDR2: SGHRS, YFSETQ. This CDR3 spans 15 amino acids. The CDR3 DNA sequence: TGCGCCAGCAGCCTTGGGACAGGGAAATCGGAAAAACTGTTTTTT. Amino acid sequence: CASSLGTGKSEKLFF.

The J gene is TRBJ2-5, the V gene TRBV27; D not resolved. V was clipped by 6 bases and J by 2 bases, with 10 bases between them. Germline values: CDR1 MNHEY, CDR2 SMNVEV (reference sequence). This CDR3 is built from 13 residues. The CDR3 loop is CASRRVLQETQYF. The CDR3 nucleotides are TGTGCCAGCAGGCGCGTTCTACAAGAGACCCAGTACTTC.

The chain carries TRBV2 and TRBJ2-2; 7 nucleotides align to TRBD1. Trimming at V came to 5 bases and at J to 6 bases, leaving 0 bases not matched to a gene. The CDR3 covers 12 residues. Germline V CDR1 and CDR2: SNHLY, FYNNEI. The CDR3: CASSTGAGELFF. The CDR3 nucleotides are TGTGCCAGCAGTACAGGGGCCGGGGAGCTGTTTTTT.

This chain joins TRBV27 and TRBJ1-1; weak D call: TRBD1 (5 bases). The CDR3 covers 14 residues. The V end was cut by 5 bases, the J end by 6 bases, with 16 bases between. Germline V gives CDR1 MNHEY, CDR2 SMNVEV (reference sequence). CDR3 amino acids: CASSPAGATPEAFF. In DNA form, the CDR3 reads TGTGCCAGCAGTCCCGCCGGGGCTACCCCTGAAGCTTTCTTT.

The chain carries TRBV5-4 and TRBJ2-3; 8 bases line up with TRBD2. Germline loops: CDR1 SGHNT, CDR2 YYREEE (reference sequence). CDR3 size: 14 residues. The trim removed 4 bases at V and 4 bases at J, leaving 5 bases unmatched. The CDR3 reads CASSVSGGADTQYF. For the CDR3, the DNA is TGTGCCAGCAGCGTGAGCGGGGGTGCAGATACGCAGTATTTT.

V usage is TRBV30 and J usage is TRBJ2-7, with TRBD2 matching 8 bases. V was pared by 3 bases and J by 3 bases, with 1 base of the junction left unmatched. CDR3 length: 12 residues. The germline V gene encodes CDR1 GTSNPN and CDR2 SVGIG (reference sequence). For the CDR3, the DNA is TGTGCCTGGAGGGGACTAGACTACGAGCAGTACTTC. It translates to CAWRGLDYEQYF.

Only one count was recorded for this clone. V is TRBV7-8 and J is TRBJ1-4; 8 nucleotides match TRBD1. CDR1 SGHVS and CDR2 FQNEAQ come from the germline V gene. V lost 5 bases to trimming and J lost 11 bases; unmatched junction nucleotides: 13. The CDR3 is 15 amino acids. The CDR3 nucleotides are TGTGCCAGCAGCCAACGGGACAGGTTGCTTTCTAAACTGTTTTTT. This codes for CASSQRDRLLSKLFF.

The J gene is TRBJ1-1, the V gene TRBV5-6, with 7 bases lining up with TRBD1. Germline V gene data show CDR1 as SGHDT and CDR2 as YYEEEE. The CDR3 is 14 amino acids. The trim removed 5 bases at V and 1 base at J, leaving 5 bases unmatched. CDR3 in DNA: TGTGCCAGCAGGGCCGGGACAGCGAACACTGAAGCTTTCTTT. As protein: CASRAGTANTEAFF.

The chain carries TRBV6-1 and TRBJ1-1, with a tentative D call TRBD1 (5 bases). Trimming stripped 5 bases from V and 0 bases from J, with 10 bases between. The germline V gene has CDR1 MNHNS and CDR2 SASEGT. This CDR3 has 14 amino acids. CDR3 loop: CASSRGGVNTEAFF. The CDR3, as DNA: TGTGCCAGCAGTCGCGGGGGGGTGAACACTGAAGCTTTCTTT.

The rearrangement uses TRBV5-1 and TRBJ2-1; a possible D gene is TRBD1 (6 bases). The CDR3 loop spans 16 amino acids. Between the trimmed V and J ends, which lost 0 bases and 6 bases, there was a span of 16 bases. Germline V gene sequence: CDR1 SGHRS, CDR2 YFSETQ. The CDR3 reads CASSLDQGTTVNEQFF. For the CDR3, the DNA is TGCGCCAGCAGCTTGGATCAGGGGACCACGGTCAATGAGCAGTTCTTC.

The chain has TRBV27 and TRBJ1-3; perhaps TRBD1 as D (5 bases). The CDR3 spans 16 residues. Germline CDR1 and CDR2: MNHEY and SMNVEV (reference sequence). The ends were cut back, 3 bases at V and 1 base at J, with 13 bases in the middle. This CDR3 reads CASSLTAGFSGNTIYF. As DNA, the CDR3 is TGTGCCAGCAGTTTGACAGCCGGGTTTTCTGGAAACACCATATATTTT.

The chain combines TRBV7-9 with TRBJ1-5; TRBD1 is a possible D gene (6 bases). Germline CDR1 and CDR2: SEHNR and FQNEAQ (reference sequence). Deletions cut 5 bases from V and 6 bases from J, with 14 bases between. The CDR3 runs 14 residues. As DNA, the CDR3 is TGTGCCAGCAGCCAGGGACACCCTGGTCAGCCCCAGCATTTT. Encoded protein: CASSQGHPGQPQHF.

This rearrangement joins TRBV7-9 to TRBJ2-7; D is possibly TRBD1 or TRBD2 (5 bases each). Trimming shortened V by 5 bases and J by 5 bases, and 16 bases separated the two germline ends. The CDR3 runs to 14 residues. Germline loops: CDR1 SEHNR, CDR2 FQNEAQ (reference sequence). The DNA for the CDR3 is TGTGCCAGCAGCCACACGGTCGAGGGGCACGAGCAGTACTTC. Translation: CASSHTVEGHEQYF.

For the CDR3, the DNA is TGTGCCAGCAGTTTAGAGGTATCTACGGGCACCGGGGAGCTGTTTTTT. This codes for CASSLEVSTGTGELFF. The chain links TRBV27 to TRBJ2-2; D remains unclear. This CDR3 comprises 16 residues. Germline CDR1 is MNHEY and CDR2 is SMNVEV (reference sequence). V was cut by 2 bases and J by 4 bases, with 14 bases left in between.

The chain is built from TRBV5-4 and TRBJ2-7; 10 bases match TRBD2. Germline CDR1 is SGHNT and CDR2 is YYREEE (reference sequence). CDR3 size: 15 residues. V was clipped by 4 bases and J by 4 bases; unmatched bases: 8. The CDR3 DNA follows: TGTGCCAGCAGCCCCGGTTCTAGCGGGAGTTACGAGCAGTACTTC. This gives the protein CASSPGSSGSYEQYF.

The V gene is TRBV19, the J gene TRBJ1-1; weak D call: TRBD1 (6 bases). From germline, CDR1 is LNHDA and CDR2 SQIVND (reference sequence). V lost 1 base and J lost 5, with 17 bases in between. The CDR3 loop spans 16 amino acids. This CDR3 reads CASSIAPSGAGTEAFF. DNA for the CDR3: TGTGCCAGTAGTATAGCACCGTCGGGGGCGGGGACTGAAGCTTTCTTT.

This clone is a singleton in its sample. The J gene is TRBJ1-1, the V gene TRBV4-1; D is undetermined. The V and J ends lost 0 bases and 6 bases respectively, with 20 bases between them. Germline values: CDR1 MGHRA, CDR2 YSYEKL. The CDR3 has 17 residues. The CDR3 sequence is CASSQDSPRLGVAEAFF. The CDR3 DNA follows: TGCGCCAGCAGCCAAGATTCGCCAAGACTAGGTGTCGCTGAAGCTTTCTTT.

The chain is built from TRBV9 and TRBJ1-2; possible D gene TRBD1, 6 bases. The germline gives CDR1 SGDLS, CDR2 YYNGEE. The CDR3 spans 17 residues. V was shortened by 3 bases and J by 0 bases, with 18 bases between the two germline ends. The CDR3, as DNA: TGTGCCAGCAGCGATCCTTCCGACAGGCCTACTAACTATGGCTACACCTTC. It translates to CASSDPSDRPTNYGYTF.

This clone was recorded only once. V is TRBV7-9 and J is TRBJ2-7, with 7 bases fitting TRBD1. The germline V gene encodes CDR1 SEHNR and CDR2 FQNEAQ (reference sequence). The V and J ends lost 2 bases and 2 bases, in that order; junction bases with no gene match: 6. The CDR3 has 15 amino acids. The CDR3 DNA reads as TGTGCCAGCAGCTTACGACAGGGTAAGGCCTACGAGCAGTACTTC. Its translation is CASSLRQGKAYEQYF.

The rearrangement links TRBV28 to TRBJ1-2; 9 bases map to TRBD1. The CDR3 loop spans 15 amino acids. J gave up 5 bases and V 6 bases, and 10 bases lay outside the gene matches. The germline CDR1 and CDR2 sequences are MDHEN and SYDVKM. The CDR3, as DNA: TGTGCCAGCAGAACTACAGGGGGCCTACGGTATGGCTACACCTTC. This sequence encodes CASRTTGGLRYGYTF.

The CDR3 nucleotides are TGTGCCAGTAGTATTGTGGGATCTAACTATGGCTACACCTTC. This gives the protein CASSIVGSNYGYTF. This chain links TRBV19 with TRBJ1-2; D remains unclear. The CDR3 sequence is 14 residues long. From germline, CDR1 is LNHDA and CDR2 SQIVND (reference sequence). Trimming took 3 bases from V and 0 from J, leaving 8 bases between them.

Remarks on this clone: The junction and the germline gene differ at one end; a read error may be behind it. The chain links TRBV2 to TRBJ1-2; 9 bases match TRBD1. The CDR3 is 14 residues long. Germline CDR1 is SNHLY and CDR2 is FYNNEI. CDR3 protein: CASREGTGTYGYTF. The DNA of the CDR3 is TGTGCCAGCAGAGAAGGGACAGGGACCTATGGCTACACCTTC. The variable domain in full, with the rest retrieved from reference TRBV2 and TRBJ1-2, is EPEVTQTPSHQVTQMGQEVILRCVPISNHLYFYWYRQILGQKVEFLVSFYNNEISEKSEIFDDQFSVERPDGSNFTLKIRSTKLEDSAMYFCASREGTGTYGYTFGSGTRLTVV.

This clone was observed a handful of times. The chain has TRBV19 and TRBJ1-2; TRBD1 is a possible D gene (5 bases). Looked up from germline, CDR1 is LNHDA and CDR2 is SQIVND (reference sequence). With 5 bases removed from V and 6 bases from J, the gap between germline ends came to 22 bases. The CDR3 sequence is 16 residues long. The CDR3 region has the DNA TGTGCCAGTAGTGCCTCGCCTCGGGGCGCGCGTAATGGCTACACCTTC. It specifies CASSASPRGARNGYTF.

The chain couples TRBV4-2 to TRBJ2-7, with a weak D call TRBD1 (5 bases). The CDR3 is made up of 13 amino acids. Germline-derived CDR1 and CDR2 are LGHNA and YNFKEQ. V lost 3 bases and J lost 1, with 7 bases in between. The CDR3 DNA reads TGTGCCAGCAGCCACGACAGATCCTACGAGCAGTACTTC. It codes for CASSHDRSYEQYF.

V gene TRBV4-2 combines with J gene TRBJ2-1; D not certain. The V gene lost 0 bases and the J gene lost 5 bases, with 5 bases spanning the gap. This CDR3 contains 13 residues. The germline CDR1 and CDR2 sequences are LGHNA and YNFKEQ. CDR3 nucleotides: TGTGCCAGCAGCCAAGAGCTAAACAATGAGCAGTTCTTC. Its protein product is CASSQELNNEQFF.

The chain employs TRBV25-1 and TRBJ2-7, with 10 bases matching TRBD1. The CDR3 is 14 residues long. Germline V gives CDR1 MGHDK, CDR2 SYGVNS. The J segment lost 4 bases and the V segment lost 4 bases, leaving 4 bases of the junction unmatched. CDR3 region: CASSALDRGYEQYF. As DNA, the CDR3 is TGTGCCAGCAGTGCGTTGGACAGGGGGTACGAGCAGTACTTC.

The V gene is TRBV30, the J gene TRBJ2-3; 12 bases line up with TRBD2. The CDR3 extends over 15 amino acids. In germline, CDR1 is GTSNPN, CDR2 SVGIG (reference sequence). The junction had 9 bases not matched to a gene; V was cut back by 3 bases and J by 8 bases. The CDR3 here is CAWRVTSGRSSTQYF. The CDR3 bases are TGTGCCTGGAGGGTGACTAGCGGGAGATCTAGTACGCAGTATTTT.